The 29 T cell receptor beta chains below all came from one sample that was sequenced in a study of beta chain features in type 1 diabetes. General study results and limits: Among all four CD4+ subsets, Type 1 diabetes patients had TCRB CDR3s that were moderately but significantly shorter.

No antigens are known for them. The sequenced template was cDNA made from the entire isolated RNA. The protocol was immunoSEQ multiplex PCR, while the TCRdb copy is restricted to in-frame clones and leaves out a portion. Of some 150,000 clones detected, about 9% appear once; the ten largest clones hold about 0.75%. The sample comprised central memory CD4+ T cells from blood. The receptors stem from a woman under 40 with type 1 diabetes.

This clone was seen a few times. One end of the junction does not line up with germline, which may come from a read error. The chain uses TRBV5-1 and TRBJ1-1; D possibly corresponds to TRBD1 (6 bases). CDR1 is SGHRS, CDR2 YFSETQ, per germline. The CDR3 is made up of 15 amino acids. The CDR3 bases are TGTGCCAGCAGCTTCGGACAGCCCATGAACACTGAAGCTTTCTTT. Translating gives CASSFGQPMNTEAFF. The full variable domain, rest sourced from reference TRBV5-1 and TRBJ1-1, is KAGVTQTPRYLIKTRGQQVTLSCSPISGHRSVSWYQQTPGQGLQFLFEYFSETQRNKGNFPGRFSGRQFSNSRSEMNVSTLELGDSALYLCASSFGQPMNTEAFFGQGTRLTVV.

This clone was recorded many times. The chain has TRBV19 and TRBJ2-1; D possibly corresponds to TRBD2 (6 bases). Germline V CDR1 and CDR2: LNHDA, SQIVND (reference sequence). Trimming cost V 1 base and J 6 bases, with 13 bases left between them. This CDR3 contains 15 residues. CDR3 in amino acids: CASSIGGEVGNEQFF. The CDR3 DNA is TGTGCCAGTAGTATAGGAGGGGAGGTAGGCAATGAGCAGTTCTTC.

This clone was found a few times. The V gene is TRBV11-2, the J gene TRBJ1-2, with a tentative D call TRBD1 (6 bases). Trimming took off 5 bases at V and 3 bases at J, with 19 bases between the two ends. The CDR3 length is 16 residues. CDR1 is SGHAT, CDR2 FQNNGV, per germline. CDR3 DNA sequence: TGTGCCAGCAGCCCCCTGCCTCAGGGGATTGACTATGGCTACACCTTC. This encodes CASSPLPQGIDYGYTF.

The V call is TRBV27, the J call TRBJ2-3; D is unresolved. The CDR3 spans 15 residues. With 5 bases removed from V and 0 bases from J, the gap between germline ends came to 12 bases. Germline-derived CDR1 and CDR2 are MNHEY and SMNVEV (reference sequence). The CDR3 sequence is CASSPQRTSTDTQYF. The CDR3 nucleotides read TGTGCCAGCAGTCCACAGAGAACTAGCACAGATACGCAGTATTTT.

The J gene is TRBJ2-3, the V gene TRBV15; no clear D. The CDR3 loop spans 13 amino acids. V lost 1 base and J lost 2, with 4 bases in between. Germline V gives CDR1 LNHNV, CDR2 YYDKDF (reference sequence). CDR3 region: CATSRADTDTQYF. CDR3 nucleotides: TGTGCCACCAGCAGAGCAGACACAGATACGCAGTATTTT.

The DNA of the CDR3 is TGTGCCAGCAGCTTAGAGCCGGGATCTGGGGCCAACGTCCTGACTTTC. As protein: CASSLEPGSGANVLTF. The chain is built from TRBV7-9 and TRBJ2-6; tentative D call: TRBD2 (5 bases). Germline V gene data show CDR1 as SEHNR and CDR2 as FQNEAQ (reference sequence). V lost 1 base and J lost 1, with 8 bases in between. CDR3 size: 16 residues.

The rearrangement joins TRBV9 to TRBJ2-2; D is ambiguous. The CDR3 is 12 residues long. The germline V gene encodes CDR1 SGDLS and CDR2 YYNGEE. Trimming removed 4 bases from V and 2 bases from J, with 3 bases in between. CDR3 coding DNA: TGTGCCAGCAGCCTCAACACCGGGGAGCTGTTTTTT. Protein product: CASSLNTGELFF.

This clone was observed a handful of times. The chain employs TRBV7-2 and TRBJ2-3, with a tentative D call TRBD1 (5 bases). The CDR3 has 15 amino acids. The V and J ends lost 1 base and 1 base respectively, with 9 bases between them. Germline values: CDR1 SGHTA, CDR2 FQGNSA. CDR3 residues: CASSLGGFGTDTQYF. CDR3 sequence (DNA): TGTGCCAGCAGCTTAGGGGGCTTCGGCACAGATACGCAGTATTTT.

The gene calls are TRBV5-1 and TRBJ2-5; 9 bases are a match to TRBD2. Germline-derived CDR1 and CDR2 are SGHRS and YFSETQ. V shed 3 bases and J 0 bases; nucleotides not matched to a gene: 6. This CDR3 comprises 16 residues. The CDR3 DNA sequence: TGCGCCAGCAGCTGGGGACGGACTAGCGACCAAGAGACCCAGTACTTC. This gives the protein CASSWGRTSDQETQYF.

The CDR3 is CASSPRTSGGEEQFF. DNA for the CDR3: TGTGCCAGCAGCCCCAGGACTAGCGGTGGGGAAGAGCAGTTCTTC. J is TRBJ2-1 and V is TRBV7-3; 10 bases fit TRBD2. The CDR3 length is 15 residues. The germline gives CDR1 SGHTA, CDR2 FQGTGA. The V segment lost 5 bases and the J segment 10 bases; nucleotides outside the gene matches: 11.

This chain links TRBV28 with TRBJ1-2, with a weak D call TRBD1 (5 bases). CDR3 size: 13 residues. Germline V lookup: CDR1 MDHEN, CDR2 SYDVKM. The V end was cut by 2 bases, the J end by 2 bases, with 6 bases between. Here the CDR3 reads CASSLNRNYGYTF. Written as DNA, the CDR3 is TGTGCCAGCAGTTTAAACAGGAACTATGGCTACACCTTC.

In its sample, this clone was seen a few times. V is TRBV11-2 and J is TRBJ2-1; tentative D call: TRBD2 (5 bases). Germline CDR1 is SGHAT and CDR2 is FQNNGV. This CDR3 is built from 15 residues. Trimming took off 5 bases at V and 7 bases at J, with 18 bases between the two ends. CDR3 DNA: TGTGCCAGCAGCCCAGTAGCAGTAAGAGGGAATGAGCAGTTCTTC. Its protein is CASSPVAVRGNEQFF.

This clone appeared a few times. The J gene is TRBJ2-6, the V gene TRBV30, with 7 bases fitting TRBD1. The CDR3 contains 16 residues. J gave up 0 bases and V 5 bases, and 7 bases lay outside the gene matches. Germline CDR1 GTSNPN, CDR2 SVGIG (reference sequence). CDR3 loop: CAWDSTGLSGANVLTF. CDR3 in DNA: TGTGCCTGGGACTCGACAGGGCTCTCTGGGGCCAACGTCCTGACTTTC. The full variable domain, rest sourced from reference TRBV30 and TRBJ2-6, is SQTIHQWPATLVQPVGSPLSLECTVEGTSNPNLYWYRQAAGRGLQLLFYSVGIGQISSEVPQNLSASRPQDRQFILSSKKLLLSDSGFYLCAWDSTGLSGANVLTFGAGSRLTVL.

This clone came up a few times. The chain has TRBV7-2 and TRBJ2-1; possibly TRBD1 for D (5 bases). This CDR3 comprises 14 residues. Germline assignment: CDR1 SGHTA and CDR2 FQGNSA. V shed 3 bases and J shed 6 bases, with 12 bases lying between them. Here the CDR3 DNA reads TGTGCCAGCAGCTTTTTCAGGGAACCCAATGAGCAGTTCTTC. This sequence encodes CASSFFREPNEQFF.

The chain couples TRBV15 to TRBJ2-2; 10 bases are shared with TRBD1. Germline trimming cut 6 bases from V and 6 bases from J; bases unmatched to any gene: 10. The CDR3 is made up of 16 amino acids. Germline CDR1 and CDR2: LNHNV and YYDKDF (reference sequence). In DNA, the CDR3 is TGTGCCACCAGGATAACCGGGACAGGGGTGGCCGGGGAGCTGTTTTTT. This encodes CATRITGTGVAGELFF.

This clone appeared many times. Written as DNA, the CDR3 is TGCGCCAGCAGCCAAGTGGGACTAGCGGGAGTGCGGAGTGAGCAGTTCTTC. Translated, it gives CASSQVGLAGVRSEQFF. The chain recombines TRBV4-1 with TRBJ2-1, with 14 bases that match TRBD2. This CDR3 contains 17 residues. CDR1 is MGHRA, CDR2 YSYEKL, per germline. After removal of 1 base from V and 9 bases from J, the junction contained 8 bases not matched to a gene.

The rearrangement links TRBV27 to TRBJ1-5; 9 bases are a match to TRBD1. Germline V gene sequence: CDR1 MNHEY, CDR2 SMNVEV (reference sequence). The V and J ends lost 8 bases and 5 bases, in that order; junction bases with no gene match: 10. There are 15 residues in the CDR3. DNA for the CDR3: TGTGCCAGCCGATCCGATACAGGGGGCGATCAGCCCCAGCATTTT. Encoded protein: CASRSDTGGDQPQHF.

V and J are TRBV19 and TRBJ1-5; a weak D match, TRBD1 (6 bases). The ends were cut back, 3 bases at V and 3 bases at J, with 12 bases in the middle. This CDR3 region has 15 residues. Germline V gene lookup returns CDR1 LNHDA and CDR2 SQIVND (reference sequence). CDR3 DNA sequence: TGTGCCAGTAGTATTCTGGACAGCTTCAATCAGCCCCAGCATTTT. The encoded protein is CASSILDSFNQPQHF.

V and J are TRBV14 and TRBJ2-4, with D hard to call. The CDR3 runs to 11 residues. From germline, CDR1 is SGHDN and CDR2 FVKESK. Trimming shortened V by 1 base and J by 9 bases, and 4 bases separated the two germline ends. The CDR3 nucleotides are TGTGCCAGCAGCCAAGCTATCATTCAGTACTTC. This translates into CASSQAIIQYF.

The chain combines TRBV11-3 with TRBJ2-7; 8 bases match TRBD1. The length of the CDR3 is 14 residues. The germline V gene encodes CDR1 SGHNT and CDR2 YENEEA. V was clipped by 5 bases and J by 2 bases; unmatched bases: 5. CDR3 DNA: TGTGCCAGCAGCCCCGGGACAGGCCCCTACGAGCAGTACTTC. Its translation is CASSPGTGPYEQYF.

The DNA of the CDR3 is TGTGCCAGCAGACCGGGACTAGCAGTTAATGAGCAGTTCTTC. Protein sequence: CASRPGLAVNEQFF. The gene calls are TRBV28 and TRBJ2-1; 9 positions agree with TRBD2. Germline CDR1 MDHEN, CDR2 SYDVKM. This CDR3 contains 14 residues. After removal of 6 bases from V and 7 bases from J, the junction contained 7 bases not matched to a gene.

Turning to this clone: One end of the junction varies from germline; a read error may be responsible. The chain is built from TRBV5-6 and TRBJ2-3; unclear D gene. Germline loops: CDR1 SGHDT, CDR2 YYEEEE. The CDR3 consists of 11 residues. Here the CDR3 reads CASSFDYVRSF. In DNA, the CDR3 is TGTGCCAGCAGCTTTGATTACGTGCGGTCTTTT. Full variable domain (missing parts from reference TRBV5-6 and TRBJ2-3): DAGVTQSPTHLIKTRGQQVTLRCSPKSGHDTVSWYQQALGQGPQFIFQYYEEEERQRGNFPDRFSGHQFPNYSSELNVNALLLGDSALYLCASSFDYVRSFGPGTRLTVL.

The chain employs TRBV18 and TRBJ2-1; D is uncertain. Per the germline V gene, CDR1 is KGHSH and CDR2 is LQKENI. The CDR3 runs to 14 residues. Trimming left V 0 bases short and J 5 bases short, with 8 bases between. In nucleotides, the CDR3 is TGTGCCAGCTCACCACCGGGCGTCCACAATGAGCAGTTCTTC. It encodes CASSPPGVHNEQFF.

The chain combines TRBV6-6 with TRBJ2-5, with a possible D match to TRBD2 (6 bases). Per the germline V gene, CDR1 is MNHNY and CDR2 is SVGAGI (reference sequence). V was pared by 5 bases and J by 7 bases, with 17 bases between. This CDR3 has 14 amino acids. The CDR3 DNA sequence: TGTGCCAGCAGTGCCGCCTCTAGCGTCGGGACCCAGTACTTC. It codes for CASSAASSVGTQYF.

This clone has more than one count but fewer than ten. The chain recombines TRBV5-1 with TRBJ2-7; D might be TRBD2 (7 bases). The V gene lost 4 bases and the J gene lost 5 bases, with 10 bases spanning the gap. CDR1 is SGHRS, CDR2 YFSETQ, per germline. This CDR3 contains 12 residues. CDR3 in DNA: TGCGCCAGCAGCCCCGGGGGGCACGAGCAGTACTTC. This sequence encodes CASSPGGHEQYF.

The chain uses TRBV27 and TRBJ1-5; D may be TRBD1 (6 bases). Deletions cut 9 bases from V and 2 bases from J, with 11 bases between. The CDR3 extends over 13 amino acids. CDR1 and CDR2 from the germline V gene are MNHEY and SMNVEV (reference sequence). The CDR3 coding sequence is TGTGCCAGTGCAGGGGTTGGCAATCAGCCCCAGCATTTT. Translated, it gives CASAGVGNQPQHF.

The chain combines TRBV5-6 with TRBJ1-4; D is possibly TRBD1 (6 bases). The CDR3 covers 15 residues. In germline, CDR1 is SGHDT, CDR2 YYEEEE. The V end lost 4 bases, the J end lost 8 bases, and 18 bases lay between the germline ends. CDR3 bases: TGTGCCAGCAGCAGATACAGGGACCTAGGGGAAAAACTGTTTTTT. It translates to CASSRYRDLGEKLFF.

This clone has only a few counts. V gene TRBV5-1 combines with J gene TRBJ2-6; a possible D gene is TRBD2 (6 bases). Trimming removed 4 bases at V and 4 bases at J, with 15 bases between. CDR1 SGHRS and CDR2 YFSETQ come from the germline V gene. CDR3 length equals 16 residues. CDR3: CASSPRPGEGANVLTF. As DNA, the CDR3 is TGCGCCAGCAGCCCCCGGCCGGGAGAAGGGGCCAACGTCCTGACTTTC.

This clone has just a few counts. The chain uses TRBV7-2 and TRBJ2-7; possibly TRBD1 for D (6 bases). Trimming took off 1 base at V and 6 bases at J, with 10 bases between the two ends. CDR3 length: 13 residues. The germline CDR1 and CDR2 sequences are SGHTA and FQGNSA. CDR3 loop: CASSLDRELEQYF. In nucleotides, the CDR3 is TGTGCCAGCAGCTTAGACAGGGAGCTCGAGCAGTACTTC.